The rows below give T cell receptor beta chains drawn from one sample of a study of T-cell reconstitution after alpha-beta-depleted transplantation in children. Using its own MiXCR run on the PCR reads, TCRdb lists one record per CDR3 protein. The table records a few hundred thousand distinct CDR3 sequences, 10% to 15% of them present only once. This specimen was PBMCs, mostly from graft donor cells, taken 360 days after TCRalphabeta/CD19-depleted stem cell transplant. The receptors come from a male patient aged 5 to 17 who had a stem cell transplant for acute myeloid leukemia, so the T cells may come from the graft donor. Both conserved end residues are part of each CDR3. A D gene is named only where the DNA matches it firmly. Clone size is not always given. Where it is, it says once, few, many or a class for expanded clones.

TRBJ2-5 | TRBD1 | NA | TRBV29-1 | CSVGEGQGRETQYF | TGCAGCGTTGGGGAAGGACAGGGGCGAGAGACCCAGTACTTC
TRBJ2-1 | TRBD2 | few | TRBV29-1 | CSVVQGTSVYNEQFF | TGCAGCGTTGTGCAGGGTACTAGCGTGTACAATGAGCAGTTCTTC
TRBJ1-3 | NA | NA | TRBV7-8 | CASSLPPSSGNTIYF | TGTGCCAGCAGCTTACCCCCTAGCTCTGGAAACACCATATATTTT
TRBJ2-1 | NA | many | TRBV6-2/TRBV6-3 | CASSPITFNSYNEQFF | TGTGCCAGCAGTCCCATCACCTTTAATTCCTACAATGAGCAGTTCTTC
TRBJ2-3 | NA | few | TRBV5-6 | CASSLGEDRRTDTQYF | TGTGCCAGCAGCTTGGGAGAGGACCGACGCACAGATACGCAGTATTTT
TRBJ2-3 | NA | many | TRBV18 | CASSPATDTQYF | TGTGCCAGCTCACCGGCGACAGATACGCAGTATTTT
TRBJ2-3 | NA | many | TRBV29-1 | CSVGSGTLDTQYF | TGCAGCGTTGGCTCAGGCACTTTAGATACGCAGTATTTT
TRBJ2-3 | TRBD2 | few | TRBV6-5 | CASSYSGTSGISTDTQYF | TGTGCCAGCAGTTATTCGGGGACTAGCGGGATTAGCACAGATACGCAGTATTTT
TRBJ1-1 | NA | many | TRBV12-3/TRBV12-4 | CASSPYIKTEAFF | TGTGCCAGCAGCCCTTATATAAAAACTGAAGCTTTCTTT
TRBJ2-7 | NA | NA | TRBV19 | CASSMGLASDYEQYF | TGTGCCAGTAGTATGGGGCTAGCGAGCGACTACGAGCAGTACTTC
TRBJ2-3 | TRBD1 | NA | TRBV24-1 | CATSRGQPDTQYF | TGTGCCACCAGTAGGGGACAGCCAGATACGCAGTATTTT
TRBJ2-5 | NA | few | TRBV12-3/TRBV12-4 | CASSRGRKETQYF | TGTGCCAGCAGCAGGGGACGGAAAGAGACCCAGTACTTC